This passage covers 7 T cell receptor beta chains from one sample sequenced in a study of T cells in Graves' hyperthyroidism and ophthalmopathy. RNA transcripts yielded amplified TCR beta CDR3 regions. The HTBI primer set drove a first-round RT-PCR of the TCR CDR3. A single record per CDR3 protein comes from TCRdb applying MiXCR to the multiplex PCR reads. This sample has hundreds of thousands of distinct CDR3 sequences, with 30% to 40% found just once. Sequenced material: blood. Receptors were obtained from a woman aged 40 to 50 with Graves' hyperthyroidism.

About this clonotype: Compared with germline, one end of the junction differs, possibly owing to a read error. The DNA of the CDR3 is TGTGCCAGCAGCTTGAGTACAGGGAGAACAAGAAGCACTGAAGCTTTCTTT. Its protein product is CASSLSTGRTRSTEAFF. The genes are TRBV5-1 and TRBJ1-1; a possible D gene is TRBD1 (6 bases). Germline V gives CDR1 SGHRS, CDR2 YFSETQ. The CDR3 has 17 amino acids.

The CDR3 nucleotides are TGCAGTGCTATCCAGGGGGCAGAAGAGCAGTACTTC. Encoded protein: CSAIQGAEEQYF. V usage is TRBV20-1 and J usage is TRBJ2-7, with 8 bases aligning to TRBD1. Germline V gene sequence: CDR1 DFQATT, CDR2 SNEGSKA (reference sequence). V lost 4 bases and J lost 7; bases outside the gene matches: 6. This CDR3 is built from 12 residues.

Remarks on this clonotype: At one end, the junction sequence differs from germline, possibly due to a read error. V gene TRBV10-3 combines with J gene TRBJ2-7, with 10 nucleotides matching TRBD2. Germline loops: CDR1 ENHRY, CDR2 SYGVKD. The CDR3 is made up of 15 amino acids. CDR3 bases: TGTGCCATCACTAGCGGGGGTCGCCCTACCTACGAACAGTACTTC. Its protein is CAITSGGRPTYEQYF.

This clonotype was picked up many times. The V call is TRBV10-3, the J call TRBJ2-7; possible D gene TRBD1, 5 bases. Trimming took off 0 bases at V and 2 bases at J, with 11 bases between the two ends. Germline V gives CDR1 ENHRY, CDR2 SYGVKD. The CDR3 spans 15 residues. CDR3 amino acids: CAISESGTGTYEQYF. DNA of the CDR3: TGTGCCATCAGTGAGTCGGGTACAGGCACCTACGAGCAGTACTTC.

This sequence joins TRBV7-9 and TRBJ2-7; the D gene is possibly TRBD2 (6 bases). The germline gives CDR1 SEHNR, CDR2 FQNEAQ (reference sequence). The CDR3 is 15 residues long. V lost 4 bases and J lost 0, with 13 bases in between. The CDR3 loop is CASSSGVRSSYEQYF. CDR3 in DNA: TGTGCCAGCAGCTCGGGGGTTCGGAGCTCCTACGAGCAGTACTTC.

The chain couples TRBV30 to TRBJ1-2; tentative D call: TRBD1 (6 bases). V was clipped by 3 bases and J by 6 bases, with 17 bases between them. Germline loops: CDR1 GTSNPN, CDR2 SVGIG (reference sequence). The CDR3 is 14 residues long. As DNA, the CDR3 is TGTGCCTGGAGGCTTCAGGGGTCGAAGCATGGCTACACCTTC. Translating it yields CAWRLQGSKHGYTF.

The V and J genes are TRBV9 and TRBJ2-2; D is possibly TRBD1 (6 bases). This CDR3 spans 16 amino acids. V lost 2 bases to trimming and J lost 1 base, with 12 bases between them. The germline CDR1 and CDR2 sequences are SGDLS and YYNGEE. The chain's CDR3 is CASSVSGQQNTGELFF. CDR3 nucleotides: TGTGCCAGCAGCGTCTCGGGACAACAGAACACCGGGGAGCTGTTTTTT.